This T cell receptor (beta chain) was sequenced during a study of neurological immune-mediated disorders. Study outcomes and limitations: Expanded clones shared no CDR3 amino acid sequences across subjects, suggesting private repertoires in all groups.

Sorted libraries used about 930,000 CD4+ or CD8+ T cells. This clonotype was counted many times. Its specificity is not known. Over 170 million TCR-beta sequences, together covering 15-18 subjects, were produced by every individual sequencing run that was carried out. TCRdb itself ran the 5' RACE reads through MiXCR, one entry per CDR3 protein. The data show roughly 52,000 distinct CDR3 sequences, under 5% seen once. Per the germline V gene, CDR1 is SNHLY and CDR2 is FYNNEI. V was trimmed by 9 bases and J by 1 base, leaving 12 bases between them. This CDR3 comprises 13 residues. The sequenced sample was CD4+ T cells from blood. The origin of this receptor is a middle-aged woman with multiple sclerosis. The chain joins TRBV2 to TRBJ1-1, with TRBD1 as a possible D gene (6 bases). The CDR3 reads CASSWDTNTEAFF. CDR3 DNA: TGTGCCAGTTCCTGGGACACGAACACTGAAGCTTTCTTT.